This paragraph reports one T cell receptor beta chain. Its target is unknown. This entry belongs to a study of cytomegalovirus exposure and HLA in healthy donors. Study at large: Unique TCRs numbering around 85 million, obtained from HLA-typed donors, made up an early data release. Study-level results: Looking again later, the authors saw that most CMV-associated TCR beta chains seemed HLA-restricted.

The PCR used 60 Vbeta and 13 Jbeta primers. The repertoire was sequenced with immunoSEQ multiplex PCR; TCRdb's copy has only in-frame clones and lacks some. This repertoire includes around 160,000 clones. V was clipped by 1 base and J by 6 bases; unmatched bases: 3. The CDR3 consists of 14 residues. CDR1 LNHDA and CDR2 SQIVND come from the germline V gene (reference sequence). The receptor comes from a woman between 45 and 60 years old in good health and CMV-seronegative. Sequencing used PBMCs. The chain uses TRBV19 and TRBJ2-1, with TRBD1 matching over 7 bases. The CDR3 region has the DNA TGTGCCAGTAGTATAGGCCGGGACAGCAATGAGCAGTTCTTC. Translation gives CASSIGRDSNEQFF.